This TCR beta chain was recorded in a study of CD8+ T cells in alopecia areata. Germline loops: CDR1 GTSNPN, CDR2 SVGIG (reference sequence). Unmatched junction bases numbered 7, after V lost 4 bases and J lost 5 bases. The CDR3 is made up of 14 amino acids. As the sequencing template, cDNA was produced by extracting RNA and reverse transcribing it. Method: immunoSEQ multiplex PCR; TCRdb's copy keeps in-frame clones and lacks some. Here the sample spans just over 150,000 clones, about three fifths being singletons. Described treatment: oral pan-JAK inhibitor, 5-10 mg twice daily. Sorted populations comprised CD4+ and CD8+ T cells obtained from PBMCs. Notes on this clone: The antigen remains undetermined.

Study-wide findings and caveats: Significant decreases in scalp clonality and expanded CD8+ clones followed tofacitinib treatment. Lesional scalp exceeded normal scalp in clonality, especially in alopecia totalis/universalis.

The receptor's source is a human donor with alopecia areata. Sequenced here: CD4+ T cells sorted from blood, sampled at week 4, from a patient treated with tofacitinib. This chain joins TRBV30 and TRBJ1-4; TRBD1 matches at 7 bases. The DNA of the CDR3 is TGTGCCTGGACGATAGACAGGGTGAATGAAAAACTGTTTTTT. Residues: CAWTIDRVNEKLFF.